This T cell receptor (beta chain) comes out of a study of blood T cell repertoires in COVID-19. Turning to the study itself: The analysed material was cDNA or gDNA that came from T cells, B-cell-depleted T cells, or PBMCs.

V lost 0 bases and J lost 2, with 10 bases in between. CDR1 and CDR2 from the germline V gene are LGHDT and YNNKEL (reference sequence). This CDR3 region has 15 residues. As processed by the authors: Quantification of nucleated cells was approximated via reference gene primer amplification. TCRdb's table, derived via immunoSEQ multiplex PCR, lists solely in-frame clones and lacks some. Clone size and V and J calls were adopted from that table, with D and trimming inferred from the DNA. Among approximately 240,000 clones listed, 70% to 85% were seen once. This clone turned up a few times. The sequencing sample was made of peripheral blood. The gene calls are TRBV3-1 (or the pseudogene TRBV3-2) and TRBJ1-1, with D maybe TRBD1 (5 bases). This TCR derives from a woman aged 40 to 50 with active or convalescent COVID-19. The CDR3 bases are TGTGCCAGCAGCCAAGAGGGGGGTTCAAACACTGAAGCTTTCTTT. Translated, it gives CASSQEGGSNTEAFF.